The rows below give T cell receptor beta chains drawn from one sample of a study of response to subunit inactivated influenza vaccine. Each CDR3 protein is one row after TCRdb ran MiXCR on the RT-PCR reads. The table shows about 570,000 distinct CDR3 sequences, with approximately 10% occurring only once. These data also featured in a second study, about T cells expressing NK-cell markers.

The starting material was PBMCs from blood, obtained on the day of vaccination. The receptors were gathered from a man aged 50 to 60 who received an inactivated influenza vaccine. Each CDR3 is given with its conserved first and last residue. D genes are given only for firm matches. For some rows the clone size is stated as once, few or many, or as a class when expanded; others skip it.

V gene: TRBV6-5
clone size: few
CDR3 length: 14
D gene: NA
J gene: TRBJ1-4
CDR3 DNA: TGTGCCAGCAGTTACGGACAGATTAATGAAAAACTGTTTTTT
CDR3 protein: CASSYGQINEKLFF

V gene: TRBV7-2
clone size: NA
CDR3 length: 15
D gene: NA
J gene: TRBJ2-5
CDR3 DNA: TGTGCCAGCAGCTTATTACGTGGGGGGCGGGAGACCCAGTACTTC
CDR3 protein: CASSLLRGGRETQYF

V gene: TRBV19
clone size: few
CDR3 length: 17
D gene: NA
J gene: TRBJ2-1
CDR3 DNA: TGTGCCAGTAGTATACTCTTTGGGGCAGCCTCCTACAATGAGCAGTTCTTC
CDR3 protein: CASSILFGAASYNEQFF

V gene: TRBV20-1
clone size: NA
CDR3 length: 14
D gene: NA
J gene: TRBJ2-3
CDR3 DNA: TGCAGTGCTCCCCCCCCTGGGACCACAGATACGCAGTATTTT
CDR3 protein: CSAPPPGTTDTQYF

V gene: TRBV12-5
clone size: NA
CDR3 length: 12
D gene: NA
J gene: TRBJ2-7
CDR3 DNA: TGTGCTAGTGGTTTGCTCTGCTACGAGCAGTACTTC
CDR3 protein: CASGLLCYEQYF

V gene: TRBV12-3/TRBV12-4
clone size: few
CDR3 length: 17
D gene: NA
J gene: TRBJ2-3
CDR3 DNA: TGTGCCAGCAGCCACAGATTAGGGGGGCTTCGTACAGATACGCAGTATTTT
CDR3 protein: CASSHRLGGLRTDTQYF

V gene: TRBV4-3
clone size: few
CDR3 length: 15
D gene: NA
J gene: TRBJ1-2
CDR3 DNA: TGCGCCAGCAGCCAGGACCGCACCGGTTTTTATGGCTACACCTTC
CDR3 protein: CASSQDRTGFYGYTF

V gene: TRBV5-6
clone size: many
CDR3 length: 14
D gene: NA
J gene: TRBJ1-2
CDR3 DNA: TGTGCCAGCAGCTTGAGGGACGGTAACTATGGCTACACCTTC
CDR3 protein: CASSLRDGNYGYTF

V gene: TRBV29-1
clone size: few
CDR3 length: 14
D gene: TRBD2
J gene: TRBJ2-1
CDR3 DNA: TGCAGCGTTCGTAGCGGGGCCTCCTACAATGAGCAGTTCTTC
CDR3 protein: CSVRSGASYNEQFF

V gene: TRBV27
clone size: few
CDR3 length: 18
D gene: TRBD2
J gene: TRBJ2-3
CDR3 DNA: TGTGCCAGCAGTTTATGGGCGGGGGAGTTAGGGCGCACAGATACGCAGTATTTT
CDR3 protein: CASSLWAGELGRTDTQYF

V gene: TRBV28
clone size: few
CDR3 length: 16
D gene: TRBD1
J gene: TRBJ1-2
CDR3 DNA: TGTGCCAGCAGTTCATACCGGGACAGCTCTAACTATGGCTACACCTTC
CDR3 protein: CASSSYRDSSNYGYTF

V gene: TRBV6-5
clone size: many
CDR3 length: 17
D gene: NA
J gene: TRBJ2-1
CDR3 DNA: TGTGCCAGCAGTTACTCTCAGGGAACGTTTTCCTACAATGAGCAGTTCTTC
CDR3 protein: CASSYSQGTFSYNEQFF

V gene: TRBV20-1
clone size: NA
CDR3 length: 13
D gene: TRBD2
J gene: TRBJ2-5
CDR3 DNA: TGCAGTGCTAGAGCTAGCGGGGGCGAGACCCAGTACTTC
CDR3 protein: CSARASGGETQYF

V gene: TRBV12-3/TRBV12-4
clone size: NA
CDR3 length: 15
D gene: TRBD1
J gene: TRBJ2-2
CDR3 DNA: TGTGCCAGCAGCCGCAGACAGGGGCTCACCGGGGAGCTGTTTTTT
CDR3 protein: CASSRRQGLTGELFF

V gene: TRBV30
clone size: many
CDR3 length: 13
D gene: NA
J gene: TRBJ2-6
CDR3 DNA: TGTGCCTGGAGTCGTTCTGGGGCCAACGTCCTGACTTTC
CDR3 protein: CAWSRSGANVLTF

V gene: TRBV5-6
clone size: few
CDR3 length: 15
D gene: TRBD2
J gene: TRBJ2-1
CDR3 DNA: TGTGCCAGCAGCTTGGGACTAGCCGTAGGGAATGAGCAGTTCTTC
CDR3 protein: CASSLGLAVGNEQFF

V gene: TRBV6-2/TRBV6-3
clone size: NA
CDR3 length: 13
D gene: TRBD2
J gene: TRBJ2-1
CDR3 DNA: TGTGCCAGCAGGGAGCCGGGACTAGCGAAGCAGTTCTTC
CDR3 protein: CASREPGLAKQFF

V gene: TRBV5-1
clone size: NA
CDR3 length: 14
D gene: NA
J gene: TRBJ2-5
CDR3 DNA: TGCGCCAGCACCCCATTACAGGGTGCAGAGACCCAGTACTTC
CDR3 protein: CASTPLQGAETQYF

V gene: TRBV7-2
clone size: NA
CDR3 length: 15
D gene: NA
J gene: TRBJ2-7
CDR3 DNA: TGTGCCAGCAGCTTCTCCCCACAGGCTGGTTACGAGCAGTACTTC
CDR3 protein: CASSFSPQAGYEQYF

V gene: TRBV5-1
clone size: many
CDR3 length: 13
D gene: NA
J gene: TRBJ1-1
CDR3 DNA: TGCGCCAGCAGCATAGGGCCGAACACTGAAGCTTTCTTT
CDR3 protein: CASSIGPNTEAFF

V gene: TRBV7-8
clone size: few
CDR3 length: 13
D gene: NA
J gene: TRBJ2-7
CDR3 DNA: TGTGCCAGCAGCTTACGACGGTCCTACGAGCAGTACTTC
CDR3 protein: CASSLRRSYEQYF

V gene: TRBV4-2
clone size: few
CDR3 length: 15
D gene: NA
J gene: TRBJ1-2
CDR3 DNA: TGTGCCAGCAGCCAAGAATTTGGGGGAGGCTATGGCTACACCTTC
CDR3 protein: CASSQEFGGGYGYTF